The TCR beta chain described here comes from a study of graft-versus-host responses after intestinal transplantation. About this clone: Its antigen is not known.

The protocol was immunoSEQ multiplex PCR, while the TCRdb copy is restricted to in-frame clones and leaves out a portion. The sample contains about 150,000 clones, around 90% of which appear only once. The J segment lost 7 bases and the V segment lost 2 bases, leaving 0 bases of the junction unmatched. The CDR3 is made up of 12 amino acids. Germline lookup yields CDR1 SGHTA and CDR2 FQGNSA. The specimen was unstimulated CD4+ T cells sorted from spleen or lymph node cells, collected before intestinal transplant. V gene TRBV7-2 combines with J gene TRBJ2-7; 9 bases line up with TRBD2. This clonotype originated in a human donor who received an intestinal transplant. The CDR3 DNA reads as TGTGCCAGCAGCTTACTAGCGGGAGAGCAGTACTTC. This translates into CASSLLAGEQYF.